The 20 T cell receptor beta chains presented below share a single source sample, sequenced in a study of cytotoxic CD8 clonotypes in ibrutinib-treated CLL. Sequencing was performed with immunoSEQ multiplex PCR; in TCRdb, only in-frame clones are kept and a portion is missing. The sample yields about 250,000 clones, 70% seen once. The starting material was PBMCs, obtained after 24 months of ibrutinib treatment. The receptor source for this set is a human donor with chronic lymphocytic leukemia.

The CDR3 is CASSWGTGKTQYF. CDR3 bases: TGTGCCAGCAGCTGGGGAACTGGGAAGACCCAGTACTTC. The J gene is TRBJ2-5, the V gene TRBV28, with unresolved D. Germline CDR1 and CDR2: MDHEN and SYDVKM. The length of the CDR3 is 13 residues. V was shortened by 6 bases and J by 6 bases, with 14 bases between the two germline ends.

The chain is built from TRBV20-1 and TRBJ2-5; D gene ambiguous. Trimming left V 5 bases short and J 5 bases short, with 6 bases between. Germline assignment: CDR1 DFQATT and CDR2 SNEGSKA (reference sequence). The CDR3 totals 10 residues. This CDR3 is CSAGVETQYF. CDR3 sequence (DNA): TGCAGTGCTGGTGTCGAGACCCAGTACTTC.

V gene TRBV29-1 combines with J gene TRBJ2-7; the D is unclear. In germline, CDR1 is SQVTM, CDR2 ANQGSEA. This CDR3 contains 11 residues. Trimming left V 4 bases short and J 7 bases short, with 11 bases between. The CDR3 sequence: CSVVLGREQYF. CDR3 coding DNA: TGCAGCGTTGTTCTAGGGCGGGAGCAGTACTTC.

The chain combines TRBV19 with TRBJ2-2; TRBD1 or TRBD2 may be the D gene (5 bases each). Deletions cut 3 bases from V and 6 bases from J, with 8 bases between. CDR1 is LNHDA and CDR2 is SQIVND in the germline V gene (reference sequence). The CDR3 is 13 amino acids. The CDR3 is CASSMGVAGELFF. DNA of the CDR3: TGTGCCAGTAGTATGGGGGTCGCCGGGGAGCTGTTTTTT.

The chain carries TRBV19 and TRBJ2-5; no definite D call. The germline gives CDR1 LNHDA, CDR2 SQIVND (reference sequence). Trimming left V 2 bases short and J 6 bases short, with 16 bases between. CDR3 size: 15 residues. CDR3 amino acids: CASSIPADPRKTQYF. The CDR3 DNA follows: TGTGCCAGTAGTATACCCGCAGACCCGCGGAAGACCCAGTACTTC. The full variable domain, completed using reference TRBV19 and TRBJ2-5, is DGGITQSPKYLFRKEGQNVTLSCEQNLNHDAMYWYRQDPGQGLRLIYYSQIVNDFQKGDIAEGYSVSREKKESFPLTVTSAQKNPTAFYLCASSIPADPRKTQYFGPGTRLLVL.

The CDR3 DNA sequence: TGTGCCATCAAACCAGGGGTCGCCTACGAGCAGTACTTC. Translation gives CAIKPGVAYEQYF. The rearrangement links TRBV10-3 to TRBJ2-7; perhaps TRBD1 as D (6 bases). Germline CDR1 and CDR2: ENHRY and SYGVKD. CDR3 size: 13 residues. V lost 7 bases and J 2 bases, leaving 12 bases between the germline ends.

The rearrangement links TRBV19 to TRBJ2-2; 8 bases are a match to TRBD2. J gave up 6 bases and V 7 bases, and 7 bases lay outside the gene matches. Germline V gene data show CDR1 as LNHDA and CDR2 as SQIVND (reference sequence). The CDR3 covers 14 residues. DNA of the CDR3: TGTGCCAGTACCCCGGGAGGGCCGGCCGGGGAGCTGTTTTTT. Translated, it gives CASTPGGPAGELFF.

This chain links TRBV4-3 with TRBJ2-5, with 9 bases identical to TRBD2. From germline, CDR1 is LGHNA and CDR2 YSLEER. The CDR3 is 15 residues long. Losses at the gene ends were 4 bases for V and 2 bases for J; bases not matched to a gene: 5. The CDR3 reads CASSPWLAGQETQYF. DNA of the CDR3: TGCGCCAGCAGCCCGTGGCTAGCGGGGCAAGAGACCCAGTACTTC.

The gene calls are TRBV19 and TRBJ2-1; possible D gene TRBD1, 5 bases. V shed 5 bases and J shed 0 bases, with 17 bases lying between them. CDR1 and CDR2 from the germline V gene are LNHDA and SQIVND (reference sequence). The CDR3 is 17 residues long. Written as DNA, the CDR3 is TGTGCCAGTAGTCGACGCCTTGGGGCGGCCTCCTACAATGAGCAGTTCTTC. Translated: CASSRRLGAASYNEQFF.

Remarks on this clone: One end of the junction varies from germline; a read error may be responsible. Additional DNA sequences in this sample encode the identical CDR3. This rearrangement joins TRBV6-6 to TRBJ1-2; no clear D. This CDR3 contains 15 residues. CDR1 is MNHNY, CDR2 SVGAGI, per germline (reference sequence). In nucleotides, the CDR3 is TGCGCCAGCAGTTACTCGAGTATCCCTAACTATGGCTACACCTTC. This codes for CASSYSSIPNYGYTF.

The CDR3 DNA is TGTGCCAGCAGCTTAGCCCTGACCGGTAGAGAGACCCAGTACTTC. Translating it yields CASSLALTGRETQYF. V is TRBV11-2 and J is TRBJ2-5; D not certain. CDR1 and CDR2 from the germline V gene are SGHAT and FQNNGV. The CDR3 runs 15 residues. V was pared by 1 base and J by 4 bases, with 13 bases between.

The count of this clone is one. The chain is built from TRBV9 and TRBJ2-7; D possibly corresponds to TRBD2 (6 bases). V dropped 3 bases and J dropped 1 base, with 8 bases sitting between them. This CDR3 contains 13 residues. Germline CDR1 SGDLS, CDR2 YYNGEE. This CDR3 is CASSAGLSYEQYF. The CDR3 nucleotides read TGTGCCAGCAGCGCGGGACTTTCCTACGAGCAGTACTTC.

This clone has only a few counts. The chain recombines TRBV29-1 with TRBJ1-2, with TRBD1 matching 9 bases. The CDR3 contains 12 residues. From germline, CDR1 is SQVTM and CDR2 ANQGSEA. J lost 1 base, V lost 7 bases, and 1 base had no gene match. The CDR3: CSGTGVNYGYTF. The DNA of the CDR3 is TGCAGCGGGACAGGGGTTAACTATGGCTACACCTTC.

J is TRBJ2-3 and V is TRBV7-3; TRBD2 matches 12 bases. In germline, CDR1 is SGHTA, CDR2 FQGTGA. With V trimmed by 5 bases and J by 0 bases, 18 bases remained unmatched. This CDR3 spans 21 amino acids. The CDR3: CASSPVGLAGPPEGSTDTQYF. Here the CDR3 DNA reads TGTGCCAGCAGCCCCGTAGGACTAGCGGGACCACCAGAGGGTAGCACAGATACGCAGTATTTT.

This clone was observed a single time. The DNA for the CDR3 is TGTGCCTGGAGTGTACCTGGGGATCCCTACAATGAGCAGTTCTTC. It yields the protein CAWSVPGDPYNEQFF. This chain connects TRBV30 to TRBJ2-1; no reliable D call. This CDR3 spans 15 amino acids. V was shortened by 0 bases and J by 2 bases, with 11 bases between the two germline ends. Germline CDR1 reads GTSNPN; CDR2 reads SVGIG (reference sequence). Drawing the rest from reference TRBV30 and TRBJ2-1, the complete variable domain is SQTIHQWPATLVQPVGSPLSLECTVEGTSNPNLYWYRQAAGRGLQLLFYSVGIGQISSEVPQNLSASRPQDRQFILSSKKLLLSDSGFYLCAWSVPGDPYNEQFFGPGTRLTVL.

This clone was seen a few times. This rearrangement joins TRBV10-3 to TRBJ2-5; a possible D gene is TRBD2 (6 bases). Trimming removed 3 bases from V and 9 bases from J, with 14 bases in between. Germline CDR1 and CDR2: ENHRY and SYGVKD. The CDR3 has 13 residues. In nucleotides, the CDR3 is TGTGCCATCAGTGACGCCAGCCGCGGGGCCCAGTACTTC. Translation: CAISDASRGAQYF.

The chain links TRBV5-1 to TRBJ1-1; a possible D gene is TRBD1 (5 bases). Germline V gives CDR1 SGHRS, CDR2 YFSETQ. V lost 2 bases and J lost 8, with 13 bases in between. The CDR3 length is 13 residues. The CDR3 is CASSFTGTSEAFF. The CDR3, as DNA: TGCGCCAGCAGCTTTACCGGGACGTCCGAAGCTTTCTTT.

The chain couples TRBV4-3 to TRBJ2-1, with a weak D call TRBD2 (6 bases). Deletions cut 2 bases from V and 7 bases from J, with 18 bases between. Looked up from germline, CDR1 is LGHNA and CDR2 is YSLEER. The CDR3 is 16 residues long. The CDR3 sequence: CASSQRLDYSLNEQFF. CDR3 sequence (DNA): TGCGCCAGCAGCCAAAGATTGGACTACAGCTTAAATGAGCAGTTCTTC.

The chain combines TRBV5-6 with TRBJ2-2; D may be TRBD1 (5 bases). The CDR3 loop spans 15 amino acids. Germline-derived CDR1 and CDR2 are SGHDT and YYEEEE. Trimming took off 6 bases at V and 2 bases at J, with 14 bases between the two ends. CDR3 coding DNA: TGTGCCAGCAACTCTAGGACACGTAACACCGGGGAGCTGTTTTTT. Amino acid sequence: CASNSRTRNTGELFF. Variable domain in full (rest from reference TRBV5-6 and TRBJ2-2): DAGVTQSPTHLIKTRGQQVTLRCSPKSGHDTVSWYQQALGQGPQFIFQYYEEEERQRGNFPDRFSGHQFPNYSSELNVNALLLGDSALYLCASNSRTRNTGELFFGEGSRLTVL.

The CDR3 here is CASSLTGTDEQYF. In nucleotides, the CDR3 is TGTGCCAGCAGTTTAACGGGGACAGACGAGCAGTACTTC. The chain couples TRBV27 to TRBJ2-7, with 7 nucleotides matching TRBD1. CDR3 length: 13 residues. CDR1 and CDR2 (germline): MNHEY, SMNVEV (reference sequence). V dropped 2 bases and J dropped 5; count of bases not matched to a gene: 3.